The clone carrying this TCR beta chain was seen a few times. Using its own MiXCR run on the RT-PCR reads, TCRdb lists one record per CDR3 protein. The repertoire holds about 230,000 distinct CDR3 sequences, with about 14% as singletons. The data are from a study of patients and donors after allogeneic stem cell transplantation. Sequenced: blood, either unsorted or a sorted T cell fraction (not recorded which). This receptor was identified in a human donor who was either an allogeneic HSCT recipient or a stem cell or donor lymphocyte infusion donor (not recorded which). It is not recorded whose cells these are; they may come from a transplant donor.

The CDR3 DNA follows: TGCAGTGCTAGAGATCGGAGGCAGGCTTTGGGGCCCCAGCATTTT. Its protein is CSARDRRQALGPQHF. The chain employs TRBV20-1 and TRBJ1-5; D is unclear. The V end was cut by 0 bases, the J end by 9 bases, with 18 bases between. This CDR3 has 15 amino acids. The germline V gene encodes CDR1 DFQATT and CDR2 SNEGSKA (reference sequence).